Following are 7 T cell receptor beta chains from one sample sequenced in a study of blood T cell repertoires in COVID-19. Sequenced by immunoSEQ multiplex PCR; TCRdb stores in-frame clones only, minus some. The data contain 25,000 to 35,000 clones, 91% of them singletons. Sample: peripheral blood. Receptor source: a human donor with active COVID-19. The donor label of this sample is uncertain.

The J gene is TRBJ1-2, the V gene TRBV3-1 (or the pseudogene TRBV3-2); 7 nucleotides line up with TRBD1. The ends lost 2 bases at V and 2 bases at J; junction bases unmatched: 11. The CDR3 spans 17 residues. Germline V gene sequence: CDR1 LGHDT, CDR2 YNNKEL (reference sequence). CDR3 DNA sequence: TGTGCCAGCAGCCAATCAGATGGGGACAGCCCAAACTATGGCTACACCTTC. This sequence encodes CASSQSDGDSPNYGYTF.

V and J are TRBV9 and TRBJ2-5; tentatively, D is TRBD1 (6 bases). The CDR3 spans 15 residues. Germline-derived CDR1 and CDR2 are SGDLS and YYNGEE. V was trimmed by 0 bases and J by 5 bases, leaving 14 bases between them. CDR3 in amino acids: CASSVVGTPEETQYF. In nucleotides, the CDR3 is TGTGCCAGCAGCGTAGTAGGGACACCTGAGGAGACCCAGTACTTC. Filled out from reference TRBV9 and TRBJ2-5, the complete variable domain reads DSGVTQTPKHLITATGQRVTLRCSPRSGDLSVYWYQQSLDQGLQFLIQYYNGEERAKGNILERFSAQQFPDLHSELNLSSLELGDSALYFCASSVVGTPEETQYFGPGTRLLVL.

Only one count was recorded for this clone. This chain connects TRBV7-9 to TRBJ2-1; no clear D. The CDR3 runs 14 residues. The germline V gene has CDR1 SEHNR and CDR2 FQNEAQ (reference sequence). V shed 0 bases and J shed 9 bases, with 12 bases lying between them. CDR3 nucleotides: TGTGCCAGCAGCTTAGCGCATGATCGGAGTGAGCAGTTCTTC. As protein: CASSLAHDRSEQFF.

The rearrangement links TRBV7-9 to TRBJ1-2; D is undetermined. CDR1 is SEHNR and CDR2 is FQNEAQ in the germline V gene (reference sequence). CDR3 length: 11 amino acids. The V end was cut by 4 bases, the J end by 3 bases, with 3 bases between. The CDR3: CASSSDYGYTF. CDR3 in DNA: TGTGCCAGCAGCTCCGACTATGGCTACACCTTC.

This chain links TRBV30 with TRBJ1-3, with D uncertain. This CDR3 contains 12 residues. CDR1 is GTSNPN and CDR2 is SVGIG in the germline V gene (reference sequence). Trimming removed 2 bases at V and 4 bases at J, with 6 bases between. CDR3 amino acids: CAWSRGGNTIYF. The DNA of the CDR3 is TGTGCCTGGAGTCGGGGAGGAAACACCATATATTTT.

The chain combines TRBV13 with TRBJ2-7; maybe TRBD1 (5 bases). The length of the CDR3 is 14 residues. The V gene's germline CDR1 is PRHDT and CDR2 FYEKMQ (reference sequence). V was trimmed by 5 bases and J by 1 base, leaving 12 bases between them. CDR3 region: CASSTHRTSYEQYF. Here the CDR3 DNA reads TGTGCCAGCAGCACTCACAGGACGTCCTACGAGCAGTACTTC. Filled out from reference TRBV13 and TRBJ2-7, the complete variable domain reads AAGVIQSPRHLIKEKRETATLKCYPIPRHDTVYWYQQGPGQDPQFLISFYEKMQSDKGSIPDRFSAQQFSDYHSELNMSSLELGDSALYFCASSTHRTSYEQYFGPGTRLTVT.

The V gene is TRBV5-1, the J gene TRBJ2-5; D not resolved. Per germline, CDR1 SGHRS and CDR2 YFSETQ. The ends were cut back, 1 base at V and 5 bases at J, with 18 bases in the middle. The CDR3 has 16 amino acids. The CDR3 DNA sequence: TGCGCCAGCAGCTTGCTAGGAAATACTGAACGGGAGACCCAGTACTTC. Translating gives CASSLLGNTERETQYF.